This T cell receptor (beta chain) was identified in a study of blood T cell repertoires in COVID-19. Overall study: Samples taken during acute and convalescent COVID-19 were collected in the United States, Italy and Spain. PBMCs, B-cell-depleted T cells, or T cells were the source of the cDNA or gDNA that made up the material.

Per the original methods: Amplification of reference gene primers was used by the study to estimate nucleated cell counts. The table came from immunoSEQ multiplex PCR; TCRdb's copy has only in-frame clones and leaves some out. V and J calls and clone size are copied from that table; D and trimming were computed from the DNA. The sample gives about 290,000 clones, about 89% of which show up once; approximately 0.94% is in the top ten. Trimming cost V 6 bases and J 0 bases, with 19 bases left between them. The CDR3 spans 16 residues. Per germline, CDR1 SGHDT and CDR2 YYEEEE. The sample comprised peripheral blood. This sequence originates from a woman between 35 and 50 years old who had recovered from COVID-19. J is TRBJ2-7 and V is TRBV5-6; D perhaps matches TRBD2 (7 bases). The CDR3 is CASKKQGGGSSYEQYF. CDR3 nucleotide sequence: TGTGCCAGCAAAAAACAGGGAGGGGGGAGCTCCTACGAGCAGTACTTC.